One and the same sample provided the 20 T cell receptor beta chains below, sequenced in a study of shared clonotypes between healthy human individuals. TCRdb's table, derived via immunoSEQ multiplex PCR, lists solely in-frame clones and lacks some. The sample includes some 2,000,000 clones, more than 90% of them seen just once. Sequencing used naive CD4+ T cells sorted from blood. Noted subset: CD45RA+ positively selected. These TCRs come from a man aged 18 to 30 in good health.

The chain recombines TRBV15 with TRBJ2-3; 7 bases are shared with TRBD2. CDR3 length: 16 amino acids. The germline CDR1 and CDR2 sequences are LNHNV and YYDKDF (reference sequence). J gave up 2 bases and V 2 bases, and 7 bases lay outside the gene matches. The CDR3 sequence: CATSRLHGGFTDTQYF. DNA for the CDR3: TGTGCCACCAGCAGACTCCACGGGGGGTTCACAGATACGCAGTATTTT. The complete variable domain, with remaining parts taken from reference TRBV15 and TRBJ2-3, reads DAMVIQNPRYQVTQFGKPVTLSCSQTLNHNVMYWYQQKSSQAPKLLFHYYDKDFNNEADTPDNFQSRRPNTSFCFLDIRSPGLGDTAMYLCATSRLHGGFTDTQYFGPGTRLTVL.

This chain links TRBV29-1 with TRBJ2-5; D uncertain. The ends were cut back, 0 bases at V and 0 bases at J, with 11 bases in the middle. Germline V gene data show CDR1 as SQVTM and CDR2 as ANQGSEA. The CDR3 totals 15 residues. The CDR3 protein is CSVEEGFLDQETQYF. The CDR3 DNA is TGCAGCGTTGAAGAAGGGTTTTTGGACCAAGAGACCCAGTACTTC. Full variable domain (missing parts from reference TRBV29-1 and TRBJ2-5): SAVISQKPSRDICQRGTSLTIQCQVDSQVTMMFWYRQQPGQSLTLIATANQGSEATYESGFVIDKFPISRPNLTFSTLTVSNMSPEDSSIYLCSVEEGFLDQETQYFGPGTRLLVL.

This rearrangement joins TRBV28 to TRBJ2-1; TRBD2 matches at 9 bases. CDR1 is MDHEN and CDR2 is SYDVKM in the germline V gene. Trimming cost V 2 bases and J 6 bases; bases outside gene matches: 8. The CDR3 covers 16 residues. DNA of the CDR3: TGTGCCAGCAGTTTACCGAATAGCGGGGGCCCCAATGAGCAGTTCTTC. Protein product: CASSLPNSGGPNEQFF.

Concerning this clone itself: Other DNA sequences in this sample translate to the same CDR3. Here the CDR3 reads CAWSLNYEQYF. The CDR3 coding sequence is TGTGCCTGGAGTCTCAACTACGAGCAGTACTTC. The rearrangement joins TRBV30 to TRBJ2-7; D not resolved. The V end lost 2 bases, the J end lost 3 bases, and 5 bases lay between the germline ends. The germline V gene encodes CDR1 GTSNPN and CDR2 SVGIG (reference sequence). This CDR3 contains 11 residues.

The CDR3 DNA reads as TGTGCCAGCTCACGGGGCGCACCTAACTATGGCTACACCTTC. Translated, it gives CASSRGAPNYGYTF. This chain uses TRBV18 with TRBJ1-2; TRBD1 is a possible D gene (5 bases). V lost 4 bases and J lost 0, with 9 bases in between. This CDR3 is built from 14 residues. Germline values: CDR1 KGHSH, CDR2 LQKENI.

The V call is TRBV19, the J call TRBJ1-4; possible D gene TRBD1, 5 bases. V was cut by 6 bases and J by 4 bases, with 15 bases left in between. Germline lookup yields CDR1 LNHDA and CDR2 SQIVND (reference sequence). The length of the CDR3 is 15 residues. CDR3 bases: TGTGCCAGTAGAACCTCCGGGGCTGGTAATGAAAAACTGTTTTTT. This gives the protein CASRTSGAGNEKLFF.

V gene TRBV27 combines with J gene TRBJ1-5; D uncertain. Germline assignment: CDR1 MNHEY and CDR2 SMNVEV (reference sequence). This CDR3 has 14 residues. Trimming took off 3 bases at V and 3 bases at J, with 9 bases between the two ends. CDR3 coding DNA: TGTGCCAGCAGTTTCAGAGCCTTCAATCAGCCCCAGCATTTT. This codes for CASSFRAFNQPQHF.

The CDR3 here is CASSLGLSNEQFF. In DNA form, the CDR3 reads TGTGCCAGCAGCTTAGGACTTTCCAATGAGCAGTTCTTC. The chain carries TRBV7-2 and TRBJ2-1; D is ambiguous. This CDR3 has 13 residues. CDR1 is SGHTA, CDR2 FQGNSA, per germline. Deletions cut 1 base from V and 6 bases from J, with 7 bases between.

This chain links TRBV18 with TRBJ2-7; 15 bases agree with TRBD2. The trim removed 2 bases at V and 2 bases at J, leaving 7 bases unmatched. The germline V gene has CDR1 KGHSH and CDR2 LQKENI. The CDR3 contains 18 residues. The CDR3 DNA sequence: TGTGCCAGCTCACCATCGGGACTAGCGGGGGGTGTACCCTACGAGCAGTACTTC. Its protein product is CASSPSGLAGGVPYEQYF.

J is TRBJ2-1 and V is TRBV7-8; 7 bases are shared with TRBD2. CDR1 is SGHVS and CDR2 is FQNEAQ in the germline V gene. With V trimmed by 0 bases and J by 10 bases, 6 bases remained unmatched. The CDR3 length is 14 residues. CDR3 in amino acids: CASSLASSGREQFF. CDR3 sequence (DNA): TGTGCCAGCAGCTTAGCGTCTAGCGGTCGGGAGCAGTTCTTC.

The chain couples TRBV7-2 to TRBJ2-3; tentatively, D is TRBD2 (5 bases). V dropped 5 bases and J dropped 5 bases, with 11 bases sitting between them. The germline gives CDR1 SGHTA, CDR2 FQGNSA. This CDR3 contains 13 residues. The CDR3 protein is CASSPQAGDTQYF. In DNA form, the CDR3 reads TGTGCCAGCAGCCCCCAGGCGGGAGATACGCAGTATTTT.

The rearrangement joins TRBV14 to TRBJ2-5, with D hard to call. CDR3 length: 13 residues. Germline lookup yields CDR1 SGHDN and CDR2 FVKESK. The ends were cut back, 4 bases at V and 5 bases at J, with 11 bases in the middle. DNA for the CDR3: TGTGCCAGCAGCCCGTATTATAGGGAGACCCAGTACTTC. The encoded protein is CASSPYYRETQYF.

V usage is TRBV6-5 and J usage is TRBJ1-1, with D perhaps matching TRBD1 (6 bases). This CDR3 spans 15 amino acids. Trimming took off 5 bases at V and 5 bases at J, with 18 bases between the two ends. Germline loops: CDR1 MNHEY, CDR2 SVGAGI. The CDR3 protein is CASSTPRGVRTEAFF. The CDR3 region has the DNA TGTGCCAGCAGTACCCCGAGGGGGGTGAGGACTGAAGCTTTCTTT.

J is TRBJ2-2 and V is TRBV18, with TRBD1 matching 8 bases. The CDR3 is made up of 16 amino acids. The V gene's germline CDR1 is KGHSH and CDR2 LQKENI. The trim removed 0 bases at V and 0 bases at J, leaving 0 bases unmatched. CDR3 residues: CASSPPGQANTGELFF. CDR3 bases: TGTGCCAGCTCACCACCGGGACAGGCGAACACCGGGGAGCTGTTTTTT. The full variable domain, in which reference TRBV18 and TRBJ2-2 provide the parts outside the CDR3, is NAGVMQNPRHLVRRRGQEARLRCSPMKGHSHVYWYRQLPEEGLKFMVYLQKENIIDESGMPKERFSAEFPKEGPSILRIQQVVRGDSAAYFCASSPPGQANTGELFFGEGSRLTVL.

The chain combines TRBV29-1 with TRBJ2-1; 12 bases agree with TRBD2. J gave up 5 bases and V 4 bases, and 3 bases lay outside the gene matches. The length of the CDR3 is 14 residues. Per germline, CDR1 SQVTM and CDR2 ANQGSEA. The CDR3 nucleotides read TGCAGCGTTGGGCTAGCGGGAGGGAACAATGAGCAGTTCTTC. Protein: CSVGLAGGNNEQFF.

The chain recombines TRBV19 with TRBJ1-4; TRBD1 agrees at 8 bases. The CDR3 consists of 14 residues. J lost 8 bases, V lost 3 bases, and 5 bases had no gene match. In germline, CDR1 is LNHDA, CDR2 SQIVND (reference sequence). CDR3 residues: CASSIRQGREKLFF. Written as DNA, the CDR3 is TGTGCCAGTAGTATCCGACAGGGGAGAGAAAAACTGTTTTTT. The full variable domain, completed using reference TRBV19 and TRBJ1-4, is DGGITQSPKYLFRKEGQNVTLSCEQNLNHDAMYWYRQDPGQGLRLIYYSQIVNDFQKGDIAEGYSVSREKKESFPLTVTSAQKNPTAFYLCASSIRQGREKLFFGSGTQLSVL.

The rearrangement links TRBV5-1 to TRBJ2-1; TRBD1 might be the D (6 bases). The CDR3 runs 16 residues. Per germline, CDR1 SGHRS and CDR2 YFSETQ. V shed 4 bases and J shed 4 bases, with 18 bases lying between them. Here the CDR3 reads CASSIPQGGSYNEQFF. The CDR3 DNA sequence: TGCGCCAGCAGCATCCCACAGGGTGGGTCGTACAATGAGCAGTTCTTC.

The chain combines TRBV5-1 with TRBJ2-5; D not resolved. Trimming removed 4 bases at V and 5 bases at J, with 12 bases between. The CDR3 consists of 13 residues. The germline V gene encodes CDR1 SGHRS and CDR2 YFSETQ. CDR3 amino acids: CASSPSGSETQYF. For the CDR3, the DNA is TGCGCCAGCAGCCCCTCTGGGTCGGAGACCCAGTACTTC.

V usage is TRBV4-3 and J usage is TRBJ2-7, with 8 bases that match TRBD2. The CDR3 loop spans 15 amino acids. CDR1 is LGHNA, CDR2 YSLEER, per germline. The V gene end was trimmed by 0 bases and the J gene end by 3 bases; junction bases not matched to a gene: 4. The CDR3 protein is CASSQEEGLVYEQYF. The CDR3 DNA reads TGCGCCAGCAGCCAAGAAGAGGGACTAGTCTACGAGCAGTACTTC.

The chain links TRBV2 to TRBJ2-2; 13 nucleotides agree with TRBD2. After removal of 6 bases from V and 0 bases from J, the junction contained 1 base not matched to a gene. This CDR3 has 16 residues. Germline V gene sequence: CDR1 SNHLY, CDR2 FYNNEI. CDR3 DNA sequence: TGTGCCAGCAGGGGGACTAGCGGGACGAACACCGGGGAGCTGTTTTTT. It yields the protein CASRGTSGTNTGELFF.